This entry concerns a single T cell receptor beta chain. Its target is not known. This specimen comes from a study of post-analysis software for immune sequencing data. Regarding the study as a whole: Elevated frequency relative to controls characterized 4 or 5 TRBV segments in patients, TRBV5-6, TRBV5-1 and TRBV20-1 among them. Significantly lower normalized Chao1 diversity was seen in multiple sclerosis patients than in controls.

Unique molecular identifiers were carried by the TCR beta cDNA libraries. TCRdb itself ran the PCR reads through MiXCR, one entry per CDR3 protein. The profile shows 600,000 to 750,000 distinct CDR3 sequences, approximately 60% of them singletons. The germline CDR1 and CDR2 sequences are SGDLS and YYNGEE. CDR3 length equals 17 residues. V lost 0 bases, J lost 9 bases, and 22 bases lay in between. The sequenced material came from blood. The chain is built from TRBV9 and TRBJ2-1, with D perhaps assigned TRBD1 or TRBD2 (6 bases each). The clonotype comes from a girl aged 2 to 9 with multiple sclerosis. The DNA of the CDR3 is TGTGCCAGCAGCGTAGGGGGGGCGGGACCACTACAGGGTGAGCAGTTCTTC. It translates to CASSVGGAGPLQGEQFF.